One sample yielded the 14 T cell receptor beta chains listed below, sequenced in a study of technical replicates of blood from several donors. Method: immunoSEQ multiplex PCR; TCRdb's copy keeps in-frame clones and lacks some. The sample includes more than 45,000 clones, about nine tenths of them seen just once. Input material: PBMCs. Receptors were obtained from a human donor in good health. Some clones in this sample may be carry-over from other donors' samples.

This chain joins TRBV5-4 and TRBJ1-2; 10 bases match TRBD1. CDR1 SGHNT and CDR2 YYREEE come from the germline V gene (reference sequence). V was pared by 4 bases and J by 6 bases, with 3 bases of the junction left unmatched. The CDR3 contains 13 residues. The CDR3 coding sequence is TGTGCCAGCAGCCATGGGACAGGGGATGGCTACACCTTC. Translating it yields CASSHGTGDGYTF. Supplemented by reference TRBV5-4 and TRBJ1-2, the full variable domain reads ETGVTQSPTHLIKTRGQQVTLRCSSQSGHNTVSWYQQALGQGPQFIFQYYREEENGRGNFPPRFSGLQFPNYSSELNVNALELDDSALYLCASSHGTGDGYTFGSGTRLTVV.

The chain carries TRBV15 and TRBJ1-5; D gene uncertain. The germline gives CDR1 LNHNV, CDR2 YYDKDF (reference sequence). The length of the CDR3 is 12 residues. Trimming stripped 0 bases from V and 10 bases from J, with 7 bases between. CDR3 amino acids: CATSRDSGPQHF. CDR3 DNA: TGTGCCACCAGCAGAGATAGCGGACCCCAGCATTTT.

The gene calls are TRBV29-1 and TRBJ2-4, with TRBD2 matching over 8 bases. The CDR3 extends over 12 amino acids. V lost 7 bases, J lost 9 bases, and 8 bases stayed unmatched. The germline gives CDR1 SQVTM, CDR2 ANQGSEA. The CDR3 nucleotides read TGCAGCGCCGCCGGGACTAGGGGCATTCAGTACTTC. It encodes CSAAGTRGIQYF.

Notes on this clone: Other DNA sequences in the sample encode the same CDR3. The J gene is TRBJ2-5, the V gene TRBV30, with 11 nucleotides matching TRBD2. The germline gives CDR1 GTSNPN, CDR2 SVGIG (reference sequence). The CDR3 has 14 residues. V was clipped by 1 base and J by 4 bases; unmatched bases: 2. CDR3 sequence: CAWSGLAGGETQYF. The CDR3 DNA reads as TGTGCCTGGAGTGGGCTAGCGGGAGGAGAGACCCAGTACTTC. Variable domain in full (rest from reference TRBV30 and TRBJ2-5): SQTIHQWPATLVQPVGSPLSLECTVEGTSNPNLYWYRQAAGRGLQLLFYSVGIGQISSEVPQNLSASRPQDRQFILSSKKLLLSDSGFYLCAWSGLAGGETQYFGPGTRLLVL.

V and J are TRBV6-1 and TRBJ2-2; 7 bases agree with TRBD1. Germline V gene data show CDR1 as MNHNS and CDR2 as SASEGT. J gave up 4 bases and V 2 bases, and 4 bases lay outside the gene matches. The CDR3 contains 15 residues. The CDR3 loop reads CASSELRGRTGELFF. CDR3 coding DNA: TGTGCCAGCAGTGAATTAAGGGGGCGCACCGGGGAGCTGTTTTTT.

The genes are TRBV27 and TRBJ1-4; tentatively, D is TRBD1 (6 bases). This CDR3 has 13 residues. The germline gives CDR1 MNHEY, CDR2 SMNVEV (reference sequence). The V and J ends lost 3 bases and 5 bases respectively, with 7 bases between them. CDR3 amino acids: CASSFRGNEKLFF. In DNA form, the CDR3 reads TGTGCCAGCAGTTTTAGGGGGAATGAAAAACTGTTTTTT.

In DNA, the CDR3 is TGTGCCAGCAGCTCACGACTAGCCGTATACAATGAGCAGTTCTTC. This encodes CASSSRLAVYNEQFF. The chain couples TRBV11-3 to TRBJ2-1, with 7 bases identical to TRBD2. Per the germline V gene, CDR1 is SGHNT and CDR2 is YENEEA. The CDR3 is 15 residues long. Losses at the gene ends were 4 bases for V and 4 bases for J; bases not matched to a gene: 7.

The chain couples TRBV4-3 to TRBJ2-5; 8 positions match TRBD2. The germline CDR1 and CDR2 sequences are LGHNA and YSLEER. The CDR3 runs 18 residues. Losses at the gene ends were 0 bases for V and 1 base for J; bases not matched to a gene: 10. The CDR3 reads CASSQDIWVAGSQETQYF. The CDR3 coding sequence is TGCGCCAGCAGCCAAGATATCTGGGTAGCGGGGTCCCAAGAGACCCAGTACTTC.

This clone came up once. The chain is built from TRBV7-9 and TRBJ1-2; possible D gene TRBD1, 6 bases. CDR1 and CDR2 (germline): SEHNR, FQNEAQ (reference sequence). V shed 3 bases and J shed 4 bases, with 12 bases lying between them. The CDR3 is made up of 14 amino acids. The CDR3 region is CASSFGTTIYGYTF. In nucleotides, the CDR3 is TGTGCCAGCAGCTTTGGGACAACCATCTATGGCTACACCTTC. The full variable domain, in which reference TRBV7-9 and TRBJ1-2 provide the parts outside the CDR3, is DTGVSQNPRHKITKRGQNVTFRCDPISEHNRLYWYRQTLGQGPEFLTYFQNEAQLEKSRLLSDRFSAERPKGSFSTLEIQRTEQGDSAMYLCASSFGTTIYGYTFGSGTRLTVV.

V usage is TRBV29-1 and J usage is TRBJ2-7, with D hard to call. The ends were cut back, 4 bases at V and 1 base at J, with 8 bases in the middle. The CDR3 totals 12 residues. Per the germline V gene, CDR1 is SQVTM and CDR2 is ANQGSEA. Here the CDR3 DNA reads TGCAGCGTTGCCTGGGCGTCCTACGAGCAGTACTTC. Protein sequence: CSVAWASYEQYF.

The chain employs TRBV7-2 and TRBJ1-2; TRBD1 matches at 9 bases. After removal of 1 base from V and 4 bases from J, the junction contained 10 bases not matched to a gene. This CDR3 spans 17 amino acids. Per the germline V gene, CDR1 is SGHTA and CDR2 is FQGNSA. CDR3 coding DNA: TGTGCCAGCAGCTTAGTTAGGACAGGGGCCCCGATCTATGGCTACACCTTC. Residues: CASSLVRTGAPIYGYTF.

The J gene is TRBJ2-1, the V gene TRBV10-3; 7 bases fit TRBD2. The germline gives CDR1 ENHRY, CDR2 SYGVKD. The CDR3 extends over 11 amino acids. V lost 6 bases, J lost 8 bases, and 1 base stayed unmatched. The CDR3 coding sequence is TGTGCCATCAGGGGGGGGGATGAGCAGTTCTTC. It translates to CAIRGGDEQFF.

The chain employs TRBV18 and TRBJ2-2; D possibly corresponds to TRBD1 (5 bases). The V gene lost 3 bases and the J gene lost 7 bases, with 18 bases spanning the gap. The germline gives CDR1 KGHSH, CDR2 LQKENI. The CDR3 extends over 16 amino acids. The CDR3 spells CASSPSLFRAGGELFF. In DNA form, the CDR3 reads TGTGCCAGCTCACCCAGTTTGTTCAGGGCCGGCGGGGAGCTGTTTTTT.

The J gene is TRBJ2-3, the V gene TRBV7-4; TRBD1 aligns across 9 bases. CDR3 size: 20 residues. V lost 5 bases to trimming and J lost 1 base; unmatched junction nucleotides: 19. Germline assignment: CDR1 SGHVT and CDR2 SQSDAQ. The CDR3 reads CASSHRDRELIPSGTDTQYF. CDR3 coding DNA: TGTGCCAGCAGCCACCGGGACAGGGAATTAATCCCTTCGGGCACAGATACGCAGTATTTT.